The clone carrying this T cell receptor beta chain was seen many times. Antigen specificity is unknown. The data stem from a study of T cell repertoires in cytomegalovirus infection. The germline gives CDR1 SNHLY, CDR2 FYNNEI. The CDR3 extends over 14 amino acids. The V and J ends lost 7 bases and 6 bases respectively, with 15 bases between them. Study-level findings and limits: In two of eight donors, the top clonotype was HLA-C-restricted CMV-specific. The cumulative frequency of public TCR beta families distinguished individuals who carried CMV together with the relevant HLA.

TCRdb re-called the reads with MiXCR, one entry per CDR3 protein. The profile shows 150,000 to 200,000 distinct CDR3 sequences, roughly 9% of them singletons. The clonotype was recovered from a human donor in good health (CMV status not recorded). Some clones in this sample may be carry-over from other donors' samples. The chain has TRBV2 and TRBJ1-4, with TRBD1 as a possible D gene (6 bases). Sequencing input: PBMCs. The CDR3 is CASNNREEYEKLFF. The CDR3 DNA sequence: TGTGCCAGCAATAACAGGGAGGAGTATGAAAAACTGTTTTTT.